Each of the 13 T cell receptor beta chains below was sequenced from the same sample in a study of beta chain features in type 1 diabetes (dated by TCRdb to about 2018). General conclusions and limits of the study: In all four CD4+ subsets, TCRB CDR3 length was moderately but significantly shorter in type 1 diabetes patients.

These TCRs' antigens remain unknown. The protocol used for the library was the immunoSEQ multiplex PCR assay. The entire amount of isolated RNA was reverse transcribed using the High Capacity cDNA Reverse Transcription Kit, so the sequenced TCRB transcripts were expressed ones. The source is immuneACCESS, and TCRdb retained only in-frame sequences with V and J called. Part of the clones is not carried over; for the studies checked, unresolved V genes explain less than half of this, and the remainder is unexplained. The sample table records 250,000 to 300,000 clones; approximately 25% of these occur just once. The ten biggest clones cover 0.012% of the sample. Sequences were obtained from naive CD4+ T cells from blood. Read against the paper, the sample's cell subset or site label means: true naive CD4+ T cells. These receptors all stem from a woman in her 30s with type 1 diabetes.

In its sample, this clone was seen a few times. The V call is TRBV2, the J call TRBJ2-7; 7 bases fit TRBD1. The CDR3 spans 11 residues. The germline V gene has CDR1 SNHLY and CDR2 FYNNEI. Trimming removed 8 bases from V and 3 bases from J; junction bases left unmatched: 1. The CDR3 region is CASDRDYEQYF. CDR3 DNA: TGTGCCAGCGACAGGGACTACGAGCAGTACTTC. Based on the CDR3 plus reference TRBV2 and TRBJ2-7, the full variable domain is EPEVTQTPSHQVTQMGQEVILRCVPISNHLYFYWYRQILGQKVEFLVSFYNNEISEKSEIFDDQFSVERPDGSNFTLKIRSTKLEDSAMYFCASDRDYEQYFGPGTRLTVT.

This clone has only a few counts. The J gene is TRBJ2-1, the V gene TRBV6-9, with 10 nucleotides matching TRBD2. V trimming: 3 bases; J trimming: 6 bases; junction bases outside the gene matches: 11. The CDR3 has 17 amino acids. Germline V gene sequence: CDR1 MNHGY, CDR2 SVAAGI. The CDR3 loop reads CASSYPPGLAPRNEQFF. The CDR3 nucleotides read TGTGCCAGCAGTTACCCCCCGGGACTAGCGCCCCGCAATGAGCAGTTCTTC.

This clone was seen a handful of times. The gene calls are TRBV20-1 and TRBJ2-7; a possible D gene is TRBD1 (5 bases). V was clipped by 5 bases and J by 3 bases, with 8 bases between them. The germline V gene has CDR1 DFQATT and CDR2 SNEGSKA (reference sequence). The CDR3 runs to 11 residues. The CDR3 spells CSAVRVYEQYF. The DNA of the CDR3 is TGCAGTGCTGTCAGGGTCTACGAGCAGTACTTC.

This clone was counted only a few times. The chain has TRBV19 and TRBJ2-7, with D possibly TRBD1 on 5 matching bases. This CDR3 contains 14 residues. Trimming cost V 7 bases and J 1 base, with 14 bases left between them. CDR1 LNHDA and CDR2 SQIVND come from the germline V gene (reference sequence). CDR3 protein: CASKSRGSSYEQYF. CDR3 bases: TGTGCCAGTAAGTCTAGGGGATCGTCCTACGAGCAGTACTTC.

This clone was observed a handful of times. The chain joins TRBV5-1 to TRBJ2-2; possible D gene TRBD1, 6 bases. The CDR3 spans 15 residues. The V end was cut by 4 bases, the J end by 0 bases, with 10 bases between. Germline V gives CDR1 SGHRS, CDR2 YFSETQ. DNA of the CDR3: TGCGCCAGCAGCCCAGGACAGTCGAACACCGGGGAGCTGTTTTTT. Translated: CASSPGQSNTGELFF.

This clone was detected a few times. The CDR3 reads CASSQDLTAGDSYNEQFF. The CDR3 DNA reads TGCGCCAGCAGCCAAGATCTCACGGCAGGGGATTCCTACAATGAGCAGTTCTTC. The chain recombines TRBV4-1 with TRBJ2-1; a weak D match, TRBD1 (6 bases). Germline CDR1 and CDR2: MGHRA and YSYEKL. V shed 0 bases and J shed 1 base, with 16 bases lying between them. The CDR3 is 18 amino acids.

There are a few counts of this clone. The rearrangement uses TRBV5-4 and TRBJ2-5; D might be TRBD2 (5 bases). The CDR3 runs to 14 residues. Trimming pared 3 bases from V and 2 bases from J, leaving 11 bases between. Germline V gene data show CDR1 as SGHNT and CDR2 as YYREEE (reference sequence). The CDR3 region has the DNA TGTGCCAGCAGCTCCGGGGTCCAGCAAGAGACCCAGTACTTC. It specifies CASSSGVQQETQYF.

J is TRBJ2-7 and V is TRBV28; no reliable D call. Per germline, CDR1 MDHEN and CDR2 SYDVKM. CDR3 size: 10 residues. V was pared by 8 bases and J by 3 bases, with 5 bases between. The CDR3 spells CASGFYEQYF. The CDR3 DNA sequence: TGTGCCAGCGGCTTCTACGAGCAGTACTTC.

This clone has just a few counts. The rearrangement links TRBV2 to TRBJ1-5; D is unclear. Trimming left V 8 bases short and J 4 bases short, with 9 bases between. This CDR3 is built from 12 residues. The germline V gene encodes CDR1 SNHLY and CDR2 FYNNEI. The CDR3 DNA reads as TGTGCCAGCGGCGGCTGGAATCAGCCCCAGCATTTT. Its protein is CASGGWNQPQHF.

A few counts support this clone. Other DNA sequences in this sample translate to the same CDR3. The chain recombines TRBV5-1 with TRBJ2-1; the match to TRBD2 covers 7 bases. The CDR3 runs 15 residues. Germline-derived CDR1 and CDR2 are SGHRS and YFSETQ. The trim removed 2 bases at V and 0 bases at J, leaving 2 bases unmatched. The CDR3 DNA is TGCGCCAGCAGCTTAGCGGGGAGCTCCTACAATGAGCAGTTCTTC. Its translation: CASSLAGSSYNEQFF.

The chain links TRBV29-1 to TRBJ2-5; maybe TRBD2 (6 bases). From germline, CDR1 is SQVTM and CDR2 ANQGSEA. The CDR3 runs to 13 residues. Between the trimmed V and J ends, which lost 2 bases and 0 bases, there was a span of 7 bases. The DNA of the CDR3 is TGCAGCGTTGAAAGCGGGTACCAAGAGACCCAGTACTTC. As protein: CSVESGYQETQYF.

V usage is TRBV5-1 and J usage is TRBJ2-1; D ambiguous. The germline V gene has CDR1 SGHRS and CDR2 YFSETQ. The CDR3 spans 13 residues. V was trimmed by 0 bases and J by 5 bases, leaving 6 bases between them. The CDR3 region is CASSLGRDNEQFF. In DNA, the CDR3 is TGCGCCAGCAGCTTGGGTCGGGACAATGAGCAGTTCTTC.

The J gene is TRBJ2-1, the V gene TRBV5-4; 7 bases match TRBD2. V shed 1 base, J shed 5 bases, and the junction held 6 bases outside the gene matches. The CDR3 consists of 15 residues. Germline V gene data show CDR1 as SGHNT and CDR2 as YYREEE (reference sequence). The CDR3 is CASSLRTSADNEQFF. CDR3 DNA: TGTGCCAGCAGCTTGCGCACTAGCGCTGACAATGAGCAGTTCTTC. Variable domain in full (rest from reference TRBV5-4 and TRBJ2-1): ETGVTQSPTHLIKTRGQQVTLRCSSQSGHNTVSWYQQALGQGPQFIFQYYREEENGRGNFPPRFSGLQFPNYSSELNVNALELDDSALYLCASSLRTSADNEQFFGPGTRLTVL.